This entry features one T cell receptor beta chain sequence. Assay: immunoSEQ multiplex PCR; the TCRdb copy retains only in-frame clones and omits some. Here the sample spans 45,000 to 55,000 clones, about 88% being singletons. These data originate in a study of T cell responses to AZD1222 COVID-19 vaccine. The CDR3 is 13 amino acids. The V end lost 0 bases, the J end lost 3 bases, and 6 bases lay between the germline ends. Germline CDR1 is WSHSY and CDR2 is SAAADI. This clonotype was obtained from an adult in good health. The material was peripheral blood, obtained on day 0 of AZD1222 vaccination. V gene TRBV10-2 combines with J gene TRBJ2-7; D gene ambiguous. The CDR3 nucleotides read TGCGCCAGCAGTGAGTCAGACCTCTACGAGCAGTACTTC. Its translation: CASSESDLYEQYF.